A selection of T cell receptor beta chains follows, all from one sample in a study of patients and donors after allogeneic stem cell transplantation. TCRdb used MiXCR to reprocess the RT-PCR reads, holding one entry per CDR3 protein. The data show more than 850,000 distinct CDR3 sequences, under 20% seen once. Sequences were obtained from blood, either unsorted or a sorted T cell fraction (not recorded which). The receptors originated from a human donor who was either an allogeneic HSCT recipient or a stem cell or donor lymphocyte infusion donor (not recorded which). It is not recorded whose cells these are; they may come from a transplant donor. Both conserved end residues are part of each CDR3. The D gene is left open where the match is weak. For some rows the clone size is stated as once, few or many, or as a class when expanded; others skip it.

size	J	V	D	CDR3	DNA
NA	TRBJ2-5	TRBV29-1	TRBD2	CSVELAGIETQYF	TGCAGCGTTGAACTAGCGGGGATCGAGACCCAGTACTTC
many	TRBJ1-5	TRBV5-1	NA	CASSWPPETGREGNQPQHF	TGCGCCAGCAGCTGGCCCCCTGAAACAGGACGGGAGGGCAATCAGCCCCAGCATTTT
NA	TRBJ1-2	TRBV14	TRBD1	CASSFAEQGTYTF	TGTGCCAGCAGCTTTGCGGAACAGGGGACCTACACCTTC
few	TRBJ2-2	TRBV5-5	TRBD2	CASSLDPSGGSISGELFF	TGTGCCAGCAGCTTGGATCCTAGCGGGGGGTCTATATCCGGGGAGCTGTTTTTT
NA	TRBJ2-3	TRBV5-6	NA	CASSQIGVLTDTQYF	TGTGCCAGCAGCCAAATAGGGGTCCTCACAGATACGCAGTATTTT
NA	TRBJ2-3	TRBV14	TRBD1	CATSGTGYSDTQYF	TGTGCCACCTCCGGGACAGGGTACTCAGATACGCAGTATTTT
NA	TRBJ1-1	TRBV6-1	NA	CASRPTRYLTEAFF	TGTGCCAGCAGGCCCACAAGGTATTTAACTGAAGCTTTCTTT
many	TRBJ1-1	TRBV12-3/TRBV12-4	NA	CASSFGGQNEAFF	TGTGCCAGCAGTTTTGGGGGGCAGAATGAAGCTTTCTTT
NA	TRBJ1-1	TRBV4-1	TRBD1	CASSPQGDLRAFF	TGCGCCAGCAGCCCTCAGGGGGACTTGAGAGCTTTCTTT
NA	TRBJ1-5	TRBV12-3/TRBV12-4	TRBD1	CASSRQGGRNQPQHF	TGTGCCAGCAGCCGACAGGGAGGACGCAATCAGCCCCAGCATTTT
NA	TRBJ1-1	TRBV5-6	NA	CASSQVAGADPNPEAFF	TGTGCCAGCAGCCAGGTCGCTGGCGCGGATCCTAACCCTGAAGCTTTCTTT
NA	TRBJ2-2	TRBV5-4	TRBD1	CASSLGVGPGQTNTGELFF	TGTGCCAGCAGCTTGGGAGTGGGACCGGGACAGACGAACACCGGGGAGCTGTTTTTT
few	TRBJ1-5	TRBV20-1	NA	CSATQNPRNQPQHF	TGCAGTGCTACACAGAACCCAAGGAATCAGCCCCAGCATTTT
few	TRBJ1-1	TRBV7-9	TRBD1	CATYPTGLVMNTEAFF	TGTGCCACCTACCCGACAGGGCTTGTAATGAACACTGAAGCTTTCTTT
NA	TRBJ2-5	TRBV11-3	NA	CASSLALQAKETQYF	TGTGCCAGCAGCTTAGCTTTACAGGCGAAAGAGACCCAGTACTTC
few	TRBJ1-1	TRBV29-1	TRBD1	CSANRGRDTEAFF	TGCAGCGCCAACAGGGGAAGAGACACTGAAGCTTTCTTT
few	TRBJ1-1	TRBV3-1	TRBD1	CASSPAGGYMNTEAFF	TGTGCCAGCAGCCCGGCAGGGGGCTACATGAACACTGAAGCTTTCTTT
few	TRBJ2-7	TRBV6-1	NA	CASSKGPQKAKYEQYF	TGTGCCAGCAGTAAGGGACCCCAGAAAGCCAAATACGAGCAGTACTTC
NA	TRBJ2-7	TRBV6-1	NA	CASTPGALSSEQYF	TGTGCCAGCACTCCCGGGGCCCTCTCCTCCGAGCAGTACTTC
NA	TRBJ2-4	TRBV12-3/TRBV12-4	NA	CASSLGRVLSQYF	TGTGCCAGCAGTTTGGGCAGGGTTCTCAGTCAGTACTTC
few	TRBJ2-2	TRBV18	NA	CASSPPTSNTGELFF	TGTGCCAGCTCACCGCCGACTTCGAACACCGGGGAGCTGTTTTTT
many	TRBJ2-1	TRBV3-1	TRBD2	CASSQEGGFEFF	TGTGCCAGCAGCCAAGAGGGGGGGTTTGAGTTCTTC
few	TRBJ2-7	TRBV27	TRBD1	CASTDRGRYEQYF	TGTGCCAGCACTGACAGGGGGAGGTACGAGCAGTACTTC
few	TRBJ2-1	TRBV10-3	NA	CAILSDRDTPYNEQFF	TGTGCCATCCTCTCAGACCGGGACACCCCCTACAATGAGCAGTTCTTC
NA	TRBJ2-7	TRBV27	NA	CASSLWGSEYEQYF	TGTGCCAGCAGTTTATGGGGGAGTGAGTACGAGCAGTACTTC
NA	TRBJ1-1	TRBV9	NA	CASSPSSPADTEAFF	TGTGCCAGCAGCCCTTCCTCCCCGGCGGACACTGAAGCTTTCTTT
many	TRBJ2-1	TRBV12-3/TRBV12-4	NA	CASSFDPSYNEQFF	TGTGCCAGCAGTTTCGACCCTTCCTACAATGAGCAGTTCTTC
few	TRBJ1-3	TRBV5-1	TRBD1	CASSLPTPGQGNTIFF	TGCGCCAGCAGCTTGCCAACACCGGGACAGGGAAACACCATATTTTTT
few	TRBJ1-1	TRBV12-3/TRBV12-4	TRBD1	CASRATGETEAFF	TGTGCCAGCAGGGCGACAGGGGAGACTGAAGCTTTCTTT
few	TRBJ2-7	TRBV18	TRBD2	CASSPGTTPQYF	TGTGCCAGCTCACCTGGGACTACCCCGCAGTACTTC
NA	TRBJ2-2	TRBV27	TRBD1	CASKGQGSAGELFF	TGTGCCAGCAAGGGACAGGGGAGTGCCGGGGAGCTGTTTTTT
NA	TRBJ2-5	TRBV4-1	NA	CASSQVSLEETQYF	TGCGCCAGCAGCCAAGTATCTTTGGAGGAGACCCAGTACTTC
few	TRBJ2-1	TRBV12-3/TRBV12-4	TRBD2	CASSFPQSGGDNEQFF	TGTGCCAGCAGTTTCCCCCAAAGCGGGGGGGACAATGAGCAGTTCTTC
NA	TRBJ2-5	TRBV15	NA	CATSRVVRDSKETQYF	TGTGCCACCAGCAGAGTGGTGCGGGACAGTAAAGAGACCCAGTACTTC
few	TRBJ1-4	TRBV5-1	NA	CASSFWTDANEKLFF	TGCGCCAGCAGCTTTTGGACGGACGCTAATGAAAAACTGTTTTTT
NA	TRBJ2-7	TRBV3-1	TRBD2	CASSQPTGLAKPYEQYF	TGTGCCAGCAGCCAACCAACGGGACTAGCGAAACCCTACGAGCAGTACTTC
few	TRBJ1-1	TRBV6-1	NA	CASTAEGLWNTEAFF	TGTGCCAGCACCGCCGAGGGGCTCTGGAACACTGAAGCTTTCTTT
NA	TRBJ2-7	TRBV20-1	NA	CSARSPGTPTYEQYF	TGCAGTGCTAGATCTCCCGGGACCCCGACCTACGAGCAGTACTTC
NA	TRBJ1-2	TRBV12-3/TRBV12-4	NA	CASSTPSGSNYGYTF	TGTGCCAGCAGTACCCCCTCGGGTAGTAACTATGGCTACACCTTC
NA	TRBJ2-2	TRBV9	NA	CATRGRLSGELFF	TGTGCCACGAGGGGGAGGTTAAGTGGGGAGCTGTTTTTT
NA	TRBJ1-2	TRBV14	NA	CASSETGSYYGYTF	TGTGCCAGCAGCGAAACGGGCAGCTACTATGGCTACACCTTC
NA	TRBJ2-7	TRBV4-2	NA	CASSQEVKTYEQYF	TGTGCCAGCAGCCAAGAAGTGAAGACCTACGAGCAGTACTTC